This record covers a single TCR beta chain. Its target is unknown. This sample is drawn from a study of T cell responses to AZD1222 COVID-19 vaccine. The method was immunoSEQ multiplex PCR; TCRdb's version includes in-frame clones alone and lacks a portion of them. The sample includes about 110,000 clones, roughly 90% of them seen just once. Study conclusions and caveats: Spike-specific TCRs gained breadth and depth after people received two AZD1222 doses.

The CDR3 is 15 residues long. CDR1 is SGHRS, CDR2 YFSETQ, per germline. V was shortened by 4 bases and J by 0 bases, with 13 bases between the two germline ends. This chain uses TRBV5-1 with TRBJ1-1; D unclear. This specimen was peripheral blood, taken on day 0 of AZD1222 vaccination. The receptor was isolated from an adult in good health. Written as DNA, the CDR3 is TGCGCCAGCAGCATGGCAGGTCGTGTGAACACTGAAGCTTTCTTT. It encodes CASSMAGRVNTEAFF.